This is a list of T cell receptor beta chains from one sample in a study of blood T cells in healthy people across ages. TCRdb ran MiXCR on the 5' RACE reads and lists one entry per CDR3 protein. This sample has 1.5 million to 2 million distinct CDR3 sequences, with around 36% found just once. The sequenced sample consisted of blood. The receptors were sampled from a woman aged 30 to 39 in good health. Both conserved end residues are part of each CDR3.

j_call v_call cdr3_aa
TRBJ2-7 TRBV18 CASSYGQGASSYEQYF
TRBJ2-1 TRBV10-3 CAISVGAGNEQFF
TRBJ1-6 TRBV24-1 CATSDVQVAYSYNSPLHF
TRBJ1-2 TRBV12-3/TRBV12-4 CASSFAGSTHYGYTF
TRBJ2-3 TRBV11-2 CASSLDRGYAGGTQYF
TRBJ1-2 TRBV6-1 CASRDTRGTYGYTF
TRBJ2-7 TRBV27 CASSSGQGRGSYEQYF
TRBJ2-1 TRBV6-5 CASSYGTKGKQFF
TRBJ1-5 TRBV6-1 CAGSAPRDGTWPQHF
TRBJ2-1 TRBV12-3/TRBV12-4 CASASRVYNEQFF
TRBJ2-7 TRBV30 CAWSVVQRYEQYF
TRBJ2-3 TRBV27 CASSLAPRVDTQYF
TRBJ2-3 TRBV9 CASSAYSGPGADTQYF
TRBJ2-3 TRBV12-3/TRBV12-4 CASSLSSGGVMPDTQYF
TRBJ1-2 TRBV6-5 CASSYSATLMDRDGYTF
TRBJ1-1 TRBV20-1 CSASPNTEAFF
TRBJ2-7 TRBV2 CASSEIGTSGENGEQYF
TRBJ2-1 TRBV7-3 CASSQTSVSEQFF
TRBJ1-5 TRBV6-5 CASSYRAGSQPQHF
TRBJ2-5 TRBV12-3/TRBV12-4 CASSIGRGGQETQYF
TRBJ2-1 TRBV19 CASSSWDNYNEQFF
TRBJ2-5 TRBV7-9 CASSLALGSGWETQYF
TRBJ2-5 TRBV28 CASSLRLPPPQYF
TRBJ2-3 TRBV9 CASSVQLGTDTQYF
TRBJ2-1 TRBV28 CASSLRTSGGSEQFF
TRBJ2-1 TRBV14 CASSQDRGLTLRQFF
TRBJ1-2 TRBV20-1 CSASGLTNYGYTF
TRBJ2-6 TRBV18 CASSPDTSGANVLTF
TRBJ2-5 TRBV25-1 CASSDTTPETQYF
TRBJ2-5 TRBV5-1 CASSSKGPYQETQYF
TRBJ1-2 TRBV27 CASSYTGTNYGYTF
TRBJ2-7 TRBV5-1 CASSLPGGASYEQYF
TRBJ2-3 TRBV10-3 CAITNPGDNTDTQYF
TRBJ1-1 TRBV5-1 CASSLVQGLNTEAFF
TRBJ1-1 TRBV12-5 CASGLGPQGNEAFF
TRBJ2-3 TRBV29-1 CSARDRGLADTQYF
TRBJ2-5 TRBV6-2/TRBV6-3 CAGSYLGTSKQYF
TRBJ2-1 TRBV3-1 CASSQGARDNEQFF
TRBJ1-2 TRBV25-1 CASSAGNYGHTF
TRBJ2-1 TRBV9 CASRAGGTGVSEQFF
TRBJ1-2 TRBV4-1 CASSQDLEGNYGYTF
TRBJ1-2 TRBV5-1 CASSLPGLGYTF
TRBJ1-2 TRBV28 CASSFSGRGGYTF
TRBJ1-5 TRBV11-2 CASSLSGASHQPQHF
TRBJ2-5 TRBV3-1 CASSQEGTTNQETQYF
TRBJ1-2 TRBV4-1 CASSQETNGWENYGYTF
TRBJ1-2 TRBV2 CASAEGGNGYTF
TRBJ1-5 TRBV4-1 CASSQVSQEVWPQHF
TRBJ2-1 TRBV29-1 CSVELAARSSLLNEQFF
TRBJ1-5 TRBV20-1 CSAIIGYNQPQHF
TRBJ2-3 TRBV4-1 CASSLMAGSDTQYF
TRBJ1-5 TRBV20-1 CSASRSWEGASNQPQHF
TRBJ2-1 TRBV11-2 CASSSDFPSSYNEQFF
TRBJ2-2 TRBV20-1 CSAMGSKRGYTGELFF